This passage covers 27 T cell receptor beta chains from one sample sequenced in a study of blood T cell repertoires in COVID-19. Profiling relied on immunoSEQ multiplex PCR, and the TCRdb table lists in-frame clones only, not all of them. The repertoire holds approximately 260,000 clones, 90% to 95% seen once, with 1.5% to 2% in the top ten. Sequences were obtained from PBMCs or T cells enriched from blood (not recorded which). The receptor set was obtained from a woman under 30 who had recovered from COVID-19.

The chain employs TRBV25-1 and TRBJ2-2; D call uncertain. The CDR3 extends over 15 amino acids. CDR1 is MGHDK and CDR2 is SYGVNS in the germline V gene. V lost 0 bases and J lost 5, with 10 bases in between. CDR3 DNA: TGTGCCAGCAGTGAATATGAGGCTCGAACCGGGGAGCTGTTTTTT. Residues: CASSEYEARTGELFF.

The genes are TRBV27 and TRBJ2-3; 11 bases are shared with TRBD2. V dropped 6 bases and J dropped 8; count of bases not matched to a gene: 7. The CDR3 consists of 14 residues. Germline lookup yields CDR1 MNHEY and CDR2 SMNVEV (reference sequence). The CDR3 is CASRALAGGFTQYF. The CDR3 DNA is TGTGCCAGCAGGGCTCTAGCGGGGGGCTTTACGCAGTATTTT.

The chain is built from TRBV6-2 or TRBV6-3 and TRBJ1-2; D remains unclear. V lost 2 bases to trimming and J lost 0 bases, with 19 bases between them. Germline V CDR1 and CDR2: MNHEY, SVGEGT. The length of the CDR3 is 18 residues. CDR3 sequence: CASSYRGYSRGANYGYTF. Here the CDR3 DNA reads TGTGCCAGCAGTTACCGAGGGTATAGTCGGGGAGCTAACTATGGCTACACCTTC.

This chain uses TRBV27 with TRBJ1-6, with D uncertain. Trimming shortened V by 2 bases and J by 8 bases, and 7 bases separated the two germline ends. Germline-derived CDR1 and CDR2 are MNHEY and SMNVEV (reference sequence). The CDR3 covers 13 residues. The CDR3 coding sequence is TGTGCCAGCAGTTTAGATAGCTATTCACCCCTCCACTTT. Translated, it gives CASSLDSYSPLHF.

CDR3 sequence: CASSQRSGTVLYEQYF. The CDR3 DNA is TGTGCCAGCAGCCAACGGTCCGGGACAGTCCTCTACGAGCAGTACTTC. The rearrangement joins TRBV6-6 to TRBJ2-7; TRBD1 matches at 7 bases. The CDR3 loop spans 16 amino acids. Germline-derived CDR1 and CDR2 are MNHNY and SVGAGI (reference sequence). The V segment lost 6 bases and the J segment 3 bases; nucleotides outside the gene matches: 14.

The rearrangement links TRBV6-5 to TRBJ2-5; D is perhaps TRBD2 (6 bases). Trimming shortened V by 7 bases and J by 5 bases, and 17 bases separated the two germline ends. CDR1 and CDR2 from the germline V gene are MNHEY and SVGAGI. The length of the CDR3 is 14 residues. CDR3 protein: CASNSGSSRETQYF. Here the CDR3 DNA reads TGTGCCAGCAACTCCGGGAGTAGTCGGGAGACCCAGTACTTC.

The chain is built from TRBV9 and TRBJ2-2; 12 positions match TRBD1. Germline trimming cut 3 bases from V and 5 bases from J; bases unmatched to any gene: 2. This CDR3 region has 15 residues. CDR1 SGDLS and CDR2 YYNGEE come from the germline V gene. CDR3 region: CASSGDRGRTGELFF. CDR3 in DNA: TGTGCCAGCAGCGGGGACAGGGGGCGTACCGGGGAGCTGTTTTTT.

This clone was observed a handful of times. CDR3: CASSGVTSPLHF. The CDR3 nucleotides read TGTGCCAGCAGCGGGGTGACTTCACCCCTCCACTTT. The genes are TRBV12-3 or TRBV12-4 and TRBJ1-6; D gene ambiguous. This CDR3 has 12 residues. V shed 6 bases and J shed 9 bases, with 9 bases lying between them.

This clone came up once. The V call is TRBV18, the J call TRBJ1-2, with 7 nucleotides matching TRBD1. V shed 1 base and J 8 bases; nucleotides not matched to a gene: 10. In germline, CDR1 is KGHSH, CDR2 LQKENI. This CDR3 contains 15 residues. The DNA for the CDR3 is TGTGCCAGCTCACCACGATCAGGGGGTGGTTCGGGCTACACCTTC. Translation gives CASSPRSGGGSGYTF.

The chain combines TRBV7-2 with TRBJ1-5; D remains ambiguous. Germline CDR1 reads SGHTA; CDR2 reads FQGNSA. The CDR3 totals 12 residues. V lost 5 bases to trimming and J lost 9 bases, with 11 bases between them. As DNA, the CDR3 is TGTGCCAGCAGCGCCCCCCCGGGGCCCCAGCATTTT. Protein sequence: CASSAPPGPQHF.

This clone was seen just once. The chain combines TRBV27 with TRBJ2-7; a weak D match, TRBD1 (6 bases). Germline V lookup: CDR1 MNHEY, CDR2 SMNVEV (reference sequence). This CDR3 comprises 13 residues. V shed 5 bases and J shed 3 bases, with 11 bases lying between them. The CDR3 nucleotides are TGTGCCAGCAGTCAGGGGCAGTTCTACGAGCAGTACTTC. Residues: CASSQGQFYEQYF.

The V gene is TRBV11-2, the J gene TRBJ2-3; the match to TRBD1 covers 7 bases. Germline V gene lookup returns CDR1 SGHAT and CDR2 FQNNGV. This CDR3 is built from 15 residues. The J segment lost 0 bases and the V segment lost 2 bases, leaving 2 bases of the junction unmatched. The CDR3 nucleotides read TGTGCCAGCAGCTTAAGGGGGCAAAGCACAGATACGCAGTATTTT. Translating gives CASSLRGQSTDTQYF.

The chain couples TRBV5-4 to TRBJ2-1; 12 positions match TRBD2. The CDR3 covers 15 residues. The ends lost 3 bases at V and 4 bases at J; junction bases unmatched: 2. Germline CDR1 and CDR2: SGHNT and YYREEE (reference sequence). The CDR3 here is CASSSGLAGYNEQFF. In DNA, the CDR3 is TGTGCCAGCAGCTCGGGACTAGCGGGTTACAATGAGCAGTTCTTC.

This clone was counted only a few times. The chain has TRBV11-3 and TRBJ1-1; the D is unclear. V dropped 0 bases and J dropped 1 base, with 9 bases sitting between them. The CDR3 contains 15 residues. Germline V lookup: CDR1 SGHNT, CDR2 YENEEA. The CDR3 DNA reads as TGTGCCAGCAGCTTAGATTTACAGCCGAACACTGAAGCTTTCTTT. This sequence encodes CASSLDLQPNTEAFF.

The chain combines TRBV6-5 with TRBJ2-5; no clear D gene. Germline V gives CDR1 MNHEY, CDR2 SVGAGI. V was trimmed by 5 bases and J by 5 bases, leaving 18 bases between them. The CDR3 sequence is 15 residues long. The CDR3 is CASSPDPSSWETQYF. The DNA for the CDR3 is TGTGCCAGCAGTCCTGATCCCTCGAGTTGGGAGACCCAGTACTTC.

V is TRBV7-9 and J is TRBJ2-2; D gene uncertain. V lost 8 bases, J lost 6 bases, and 13 bases lay in between. CDR3 length: 13 residues. Germline V gives CDR1 SEHNR, CDR2 FQNEAQ (reference sequence). CDR3 bases: TGTGCCAGCCTTGAGGAACGTCCCGGGGAGCTGTTTTTT. Its protein product is CASLEERPGELFF.

The chain carries TRBV7-2 and TRBJ2-3; possible D gene TRBD1, 5 bases. CDR1 is SGHTA, CDR2 FQGNSA, per germline. Between the trimmed V and J ends, which lost 5 bases and 1 base, there was a span of 13 bases. The CDR3 totals 15 residues. CDR3 sequence: CASSPQGRGTDTQYF. In nucleotides, the CDR3 is TGTGCCAGCAGCCCTCAGGGCAGGGGCACAGATACGCAGTATTTT.

This chain uses TRBV2 with TRBJ2-5; a weak D match, TRBD2 (6 bases). Trimming left V 8 bases short and J 5 bases short, with 18 bases between. This CDR3 has 14 amino acids. CDR1 and CDR2 (germline): SNHLY, FYNNEI. Written as DNA, the CDR3 is TGTGCCAGCCTATACGGGGGTAGAAGGGAGACCCAGTACTTC. Its translation: CASLYGGRRETQYF.

The chain couples TRBV11-3 to TRBJ1-1; 9 nucleotides agree with TRBD1. CDR3 length: 16 residues. The V gene end was trimmed by 4 bases and the J gene end by 0 bases; junction bases not matched to a gene: 6. The V gene's germline CDR1 is SGHNT and CDR2 YENEEA. The CDR3, as DNA: TGTGCCAGCAGCTCCCGGAGACAGGGGGTGAACACTGAAGCTTTCTTT. It yields the protein CASSSRRQGVNTEAFF.

This chain uses TRBV10-3 with TRBJ2-2, with 9 bases fitting TRBD1. The V and J ends lost 6 bases and 4 bases, in that order; junction bases with no gene match: 3. CDR1 is ENHRY, CDR2 SYGVKD, per germline. This CDR3 spans 14 amino acids. The chain's CDR3 is CAISGQGFTGELFF. In DNA, the CDR3 is TGTGCCATCAGCGGACAGGGGTTCACCGGGGAGCTGTTTTTT.

V is TRBV5-4 and J is TRBJ2-7; 12 positions match TRBD2. This CDR3 has 15 amino acids. Germline CDR1 and CDR2: SGHNT and YYREEE (reference sequence). Trimming at V came to 4 bases and at J to 2 bases, leaving 4 bases not matched to a gene. The CDR3 DNA follows: TGTGCCAGCAGCAACGGACTAGCGGGGACCTACGAGCAGTACTTC. This gives the protein CASSNGLAGTYEQYF.

The chain carries TRBV7-2 and TRBJ2-7; weak D call: TRBD1 (6 bases). Germline CDR1 reads SGHTA; CDR2 reads FQGNSA. Deletions cut 8 bases from V and 0 bases from J, with 23 bases between. This CDR3 comprises 17 residues. The CDR3 region is CASSPRGRSTNSYEQYF. As DNA, the CDR3 is TGTGCCAGCTCCCCCAGGGGTCGGAGCACGAACTCCTACGAGCAGTACTTC.

The chain carries TRBV27 and TRBJ1-5; D is undetermined. V was trimmed by 6 bases and J by 0 bases, leaving 9 bases between them. The CDR3 has 14 residues. Germline-derived CDR1 and CDR2 are MNHEY and SMNVEV (reference sequence). The CDR3 is CASSQALSNQPQHF. The CDR3 bases are TGTGCCAGCAGCCAGGCCCTTAGCAATCAGCCCCAGCATTTT.

The chain couples TRBV27 to TRBJ1-1; 7 bases are a match to TRBD1. This CDR3 region has 16 residues. V lost 4 bases to trimming and J lost 0 bases; unmatched junction nucleotides: 8. Germline V lookup: CDR1 MNHEY, CDR2 SMNVEV (reference sequence). The CDR3 sequence is CASSSRQGIMNTEAFF. The DNA of the CDR3 is TGTGCCAGCAGTTCCCGACAGGGAATCATGAACACTGAAGCTTTCTTT.

The chain uses TRBV18 and TRBJ2-3, with 10 positions matching TRBD2. The CDR3 covers 13 residues. With 9 bases clipped from V and 5 bases from J, the junction kept 5 bases outside the gene matches. Germline V gene data show CDR1 as KGHSH and CDR2 as LQKENI. The CDR3 spells CASLAGVEDTQYF. The CDR3 DNA is TGTGCCAGTCTAGCGGGAGTGGAAGATACGCAGTATTTT.

The chain uses TRBV28 and TRBJ1-2; D not resolved. CDR3 length equals 14 residues. CDR1 is MDHEN, CDR2 SYDVKM, per germline. V gave up 10 bases and J gave up 8 bases, with 23 bases separating them. The DNA of the CDR3 is TGTGCCACCGACTCCTTGAGGGCCTCACGGGGCTACACCTTC. As protein: CATDSLRASRGYTF.

The chain is built from TRBV7-9 and TRBJ1-1, with TRBD1 as a possible D gene (5 bases). The V gene's germline CDR1 is SEHNR and CDR2 FQNEAQ (reference sequence). This CDR3 region has 14 residues. The V end was cut by 9 bases, the J end by 1 base, with 15 bases between. This CDR3 is CASNGQPGNTEAFF. The CDR3, as DNA: TGTGCCAGTAACGGACAACCAGGGAACACTGAAGCTTTCTTT.